These 22 T cell receptor beta chains share one sample of origin, sequenced in a study of control samples from healthy donors and cancer patients. The method was immunoSEQ multiplex PCR; TCRdb's version includes in-frame clones alone and lacks a portion of them. Of approximately 150,000 clones listed, about nine tenths are singletons. The sample consisted of blood. The receptors were sampled from a middle-aged woman in good health.

V usage is TRBV19 and J usage is TRBJ1-1; D is unclear. The CDR3 runs to 13 residues. V was cut by 1 base and J by 1 base, with 4 bases left in between. From germline, CDR1 is LNHDA and CDR2 SQIVND (reference sequence). In nucleotides, the CDR3 is TGTGCCAGTAGTATAGGGGAGAACACTGAAGCTTTCTTT. Amino acids: CASSIGENTEAFF. Full variable domain (missing parts from reference TRBV19 and TRBJ1-1): DGGITQSPKYLFRKEGQNVTLSCEQNLNHDAMYWYRQDPGQGLRLIYYSQIVNDFQKGDIAEGYSVSREKKESFPLTVTSAQKNPTAFYLCASSIGENTEAFFGQGTRLTVV.

This chain uses TRBV5-5 with TRBJ1-4; D is ambiguous. V lost 0 bases to trimming and J lost 8 bases, with 11 bases between them. Germline V CDR1 and CDR2: SGHKS, YYEKEE (reference sequence). This CDR3 has 14 amino acids. The CDR3 reads CASSLEAFLEKLFF. The DNA of the CDR3 is TGTGCCAGCAGCTTGGAGGCCTTCCTAGAAAAACTGTTTTTT.

CDR3 loop: CASSYLANYGYTF. DNA of the CDR3: TGTGCCAGCAGTTACTTGGCTAACTATGGCTACACCTTC. The chain is built from TRBV6-6 and TRBJ1-2; D unclear. The CDR3 runs to 13 residues. With 1 base removed from V and 0 bases from J, the gap between germline ends came to 3 bases. The V gene's germline CDR1 is MNHNY and CDR2 SVGAGI (reference sequence).

The chain carries TRBV2 and TRBJ2-3; D is unresolved. CDR1 is SNHLY and CDR2 is FYNNEI in the germline V gene. The CDR3 sequence is 14 residues long. V shed 6 bases and J shed 2 bases, with 12 bases lying between them. The CDR3 reads CASSLDFSTDTQYF. The CDR3 DNA reads as TGTGCCAGCAGCCTAGACTTTTCCACAGATACGCAGTATTTT.

This chain links TRBV18 with TRBJ2-7; no reliable D call. The CDR3 totals 11 residues. Deletions cut 5 bases from V and 4 bases from J, with 6 bases between. Looked up from germline, CDR1 is KGHSH and CDR2 is LQKENI. CDR3 DNA sequence: TGTGCCAGCTCAAAGGGTTACGAGCAGTACTTC. Its translation is CASSKGYEQYF.

The genes are TRBV5-6 and TRBJ2-1; D is uncertain. CDR1 and CDR2 (germline): SGHDT, YYEEEE. Trimming cost V 5 bases and J 4 bases, with 10 bases left between them. This CDR3 contains 13 residues. The CDR3 loop reads CASSLGLYNEQFF. CDR3 nucleotides: TGTGCCAGCAGTCTGGGCCTTTACAATGAGCAGTTCTTC.

The chain couples TRBV3-1 (or the pseudogene TRBV3-2) to TRBJ2-7, with D uncertain. Trimming pared 4 bases from V and 3 bases from J, leaving 16 bases between. CDR3 length: 15 residues. The germline gives CDR1 LGHDT, CDR2 YNNKEL (reference sequence). CDR3 protein: CASSPQAHWGYEQYF. In nucleotides, the CDR3 is TGTGCCAGCAGCCCCCAAGCCCACTGGGGCTACGAGCAGTACTTC.

The chain joins TRBV6-2 or TRBV6-3 to TRBJ2-1; TRBD2 aligns across 7 bases. This CDR3 comprises 14 residues. Germline CDR1 MNHEY, CDR2 SVGEGT. Unmatched junction bases numbered 11, after V lost 6 bases and J lost 9 bases. CDR3: CASSSRTSFSEQFF. DNA of the CDR3: TGTGCCAGCAGCTCCCGGACTAGTTTCAGTGAGCAGTTCTTC.

This clone was seen a single time. The chain has TRBV7-8 and TRBJ1-5, with D possibly being TRBD1 (5 bases). CDR3 length: 14 residues. Between the trimmed V and J ends, which lost 2 bases and 1 base, there was a span of 6 bases. Germline CDR1 SGHVS, CDR2 FQNEAQ. The CDR3: CASSLRDSNQPQHF. CDR3 nucleotides: TGTGCCAGCAGCTTAAGGGACAGCAATCAGCCCCAGCATTTT.

V and J are TRBV5-1 and TRBJ2-3; D call uncertain. The CDR3 runs 13 residues. Looked up from germline, CDR1 is SGHRS and CDR2 is YFSETQ. Trimming removed 4 bases from V and 1 base from J, with 7 bases in between. CDR3 loop: CASSVLGTDTQYF. DNA of the CDR3: TGCGCCAGCAGCGTCCTCGGCACAGATACGCAGTATTTT.

This chain uses TRBV10-1 with TRBJ1-1; D possibly corresponds to TRBD1 (5 bases). Germline values: CDR1 WNHNN, CDR2 SYGVQD (reference sequence). The CDR3 contains 16 residues. The germline V and J ends were trimmed by 3 bases and 1 base, with 15 bases remaining between them. The CDR3: CASSDYRDGQNTEAFF. The CDR3, as DNA: TGCGCCAGCAGTGATTACCGGGACGGACAGAACACTGAAGCTTTCTTT.

The gene calls are TRBV19 and TRBJ1-5; 7 nucleotides match TRBD1. In germline, CDR1 is LNHDA, CDR2 SQIVND (reference sequence). The CDR3 is 14 residues long. Trimming cost V 8 bases and J 2 bases; bases outside gene matches: 6. The CDR3 loop is CASQNRGGNQPQHF. For the CDR3, the DNA is TGTGCCAGTCAGAACAGGGGCGGCAATCAGCCCCAGCATTTT.

The V and J genes are TRBV7-3 and TRBJ2-5; 12 bases agree with TRBD2. Per germline, CDR1 SGHTA and CDR2 FQGTGA. The CDR3 is 15 amino acids. J lost 4 bases, V lost 5 bases, and 5 bases had no gene match. CDR3 DNA sequence: TGTGCCAGCAGCCAACTAGCGGGGGGTGGAGAGACCCAGTACTTC. It specifies CASSQLAGGGETQYF.

This rearrangement joins TRBV2 to TRBJ1-5; D is uncertain. Looked up from germline, CDR1 is SNHLY and CDR2 is FYNNEI. CDR3 size: 15 residues. V was trimmed by 6 bases and J by 6 bases, leaving 18 bases between them. The CDR3 loop reads CASSERLMGGQPQHF. The CDR3 nucleotides read TGTGCCAGCAGCGAGAGACTCATGGGAGGTCAGCCCCAGCATTTT.

V is TRBV3-1 (or the pseudogene TRBV3-2) and J is TRBJ2-3, with D perhaps TRBD2 (5 bases). V lost 2 bases and J 10 bases, leaving 19 bases between the germline ends. The CDR3 runs to 15 residues. Germline V lookup: CDR1 LGHDT, CDR2 YNNKEL (reference sequence). This CDR3 is CASSQPESGNISQYF. DNA of the CDR3: TGTGCCAGCAGCCAACCGGAAAGCGGCAATATATCGCAGTATTTT.

This chain links TRBV3-1 (or the pseudogene TRBV3-2) with TRBJ2-2; D possibly matches TRBD1 or TRBD2 (6 bases each). Trimming left V 1 base short and J 6 bases short, with 18 bases between. This CDR3 has 17 amino acids. From germline, CDR1 is LGHDT and CDR2 YNNKEL (reference sequence). The DNA of the CDR3 is TGTGCCAGCAGCCAAGGCGTTGGGGGGCTTCGCGCCGGGGAGCTGTTTTTT. Encoded protein: CASSQGVGGLRAGELFF.

In its sample, this clone was seen once. The CDR3 is CASSFPDYGQPQHF. The CDR3 DNA reads TGTGCCAGCAGTTTTCCGGACTATGGGCAGCCCCAGCATTTT. The V gene is TRBV6-6, the J gene TRBJ1-5; D unresolved. The CDR3 runs to 14 residues. The germline gives CDR1 MNHNY, CDR2 SVGAGI (reference sequence). The V end was cut by 4 bases, the J end by 7 bases, with 14 bases between.

V usage is TRBV6-4 and J usage is TRBJ1-6, with unresolved D. Per the germline V gene, CDR1 is MRHNA and CDR2 is SNTAGT. The ends were cut back, 2 bases at V and 13 bases at J, with 21 bases in the middle. The CDR3 spans 16 residues. CDR3 in DNA: TGTGCCAGCAGTGACGGCCTCCTACCCCTCCGGGTCCCCCTCCACTTT. Residues: CASSDGLLPLRVPLHF.

The rearrangement uses TRBV3-1 (or the pseudogene TRBV3-2) and TRBJ1-1, with D tentatively TRBD1 (5 bases). Trimming took 6 bases from V and 0 from J, leaving 11 bases between them. The germline gives CDR1 LGHDT, CDR2 YNNKEL (reference sequence). CDR3 length: 14 residues. In nucleotides, the CDR3 is TGTGCCAGCAGGGTTCAGGGATTGAACACTGAAGCTTTCTTT. It is translated as CASRVQGLNTEAFF.

The rearrangement joins TRBV2 to TRBJ2-1; 10 nucleotides align to TRBD2. After removal of 6 bases from V and 3 bases from J, the junction contained 2 bases not matched to a gene. CDR1 SNHLY and CDR2 FYNNEI come from the germline V gene. CDR3 length: 14 residues. CDR3: CASRERGGYNEQFF. In DNA, the CDR3 is TGTGCCAGCAGGGAGCGGGGGGGCTACAATGAGCAGTTCTTC.

V usage is TRBV4-1 and J usage is TRBJ2-1, with D tentatively TRBD2 (7 bases). The CDR3 consists of 16 residues. Trimming left V 0 bases short and J 4 bases short, with 13 bases between. Germline V gene sequence: CDR1 MGHRA, CDR2 YSYEKL. The CDR3 loop is CASSQDGGGRYNEQFF. CDR3 nucleotide sequence: TGCGCCAGCAGCCAAGATGGCGGGGGCCGGTACAATGAGCAGTTCTTC.

The chain employs TRBV3-1 (or the pseudogene TRBV3-2) and TRBJ1-1; the D gene is possibly TRBD1 (6 bases). The V gene's germline CDR1 is LGHDT and CDR2 YNNKEL (reference sequence). The CDR3 consists of 19 residues. V shed 0 bases and J shed 0 bases, with 20 bases lying between them. CDR3 nucleotides: TGTGCCAGCAGCCAAGACTGGCGTGCACAGGGTTCCCTGAACACTGAAGCTTTCTTT. Translating it yields CASSQDWRAQGSLNTEAFF.